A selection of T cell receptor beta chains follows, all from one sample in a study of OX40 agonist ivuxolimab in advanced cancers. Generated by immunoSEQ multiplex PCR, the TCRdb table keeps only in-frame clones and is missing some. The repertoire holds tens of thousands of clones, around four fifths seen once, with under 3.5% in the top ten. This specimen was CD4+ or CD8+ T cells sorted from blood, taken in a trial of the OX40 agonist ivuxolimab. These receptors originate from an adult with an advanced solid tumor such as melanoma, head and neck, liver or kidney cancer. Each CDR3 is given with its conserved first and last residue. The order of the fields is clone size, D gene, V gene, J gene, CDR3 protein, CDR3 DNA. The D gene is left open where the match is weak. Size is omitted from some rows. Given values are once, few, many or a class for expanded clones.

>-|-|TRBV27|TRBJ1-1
CASSFWWNTEAFF
TGTGCCAGCAGTTTCTGGTGGAACACTGAAGCTTTCTTT
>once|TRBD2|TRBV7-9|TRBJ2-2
CASSLGFRTRVMAGELFF
TGTGCCAGCAGCTTAGGATTTCGGACTAGGGTTATGGCCGGGGAGCTGTTTTTT
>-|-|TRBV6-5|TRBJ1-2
CASSYGGGYTF
TGTGCCAGCAGTTACGGGGGCGGCTACACCTTC
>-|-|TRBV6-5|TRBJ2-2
CASSYLGQNTGELFF
TGTGCCAGCAGTTACTTGGGACAGAACACCGGGGAGCTGTTTTTT
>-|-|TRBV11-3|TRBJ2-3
CASSLMGLNTDTQYF
TGTGCCAGCAGCTTAATGGGACTCAACACAGATACGCAGTATTTT
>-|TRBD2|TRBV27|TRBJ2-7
CASSWREGPYEQYF
TGTGCCAGCAGCTGGCGGGAGGGCCCGTACGAGCAGTACTTC
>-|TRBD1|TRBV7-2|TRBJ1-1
CASSLGQGATFF
TGTGCCAGCAGCCTCGGACAGGGGGCGACCTTCTTT
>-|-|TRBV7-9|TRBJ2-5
CASSVVQETQYF
TGTGCCAGCAGCGTCGTCCAAGAGACCCAGTACTTC
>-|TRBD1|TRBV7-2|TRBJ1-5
CASSFLTGDQPQHF
TGTGCCAGCAGCTTCCTTACAGGGGATCAGCCCCAGCATTTT
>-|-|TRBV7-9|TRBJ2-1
CASSLRGVSYNEQFF
TGTGCCAGCAGCTTAAGGGGGGTCTCCTACAATGAGCAGTTCTTC
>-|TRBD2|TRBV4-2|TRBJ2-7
CASSRGLAGGYSYEQYF
TGTGCCAGCAGCCGAGGACTAGCGGGAGGATATTCCTACGAGCAGTACTTC
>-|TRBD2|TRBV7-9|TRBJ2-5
CASSPGLAGKGRQETQYF
TGTGCCAGCAGCCCGGGACTAGCGGGAAAGGGTCGTCAAGAGACCCAGTACTTC
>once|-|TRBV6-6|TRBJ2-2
CASSYGSRNTGELFF
TGTGCCAGCAGTTACGGCTCGAGAAACACCGGGGAGCTGTTTTTT
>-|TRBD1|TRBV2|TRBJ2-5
CASNPDRGGETQYF
TGTGCCAGCAACCCGGACAGGGGCGGGGAGACCCAGTACTTC